The 30 T cell receptor beta chains below come from one sample, sequenced in a study of T cells in women clearing cervical HPV infection. Libraries were prepared by immunoSEQ multiplex PCR; TCRdb keeps only in-frame clonotypes and omits some of them. The sample has tens of thousands of clones. Sample: blood buffy coat. Receptors originate from a woman aged 18-69 years with a cervical HPV16 infection that either progressed to CIN3+ or cleared (not recorded which).

About this clone: The sequence runs out 3 residues before the end of the CDR3; the remainder is reconstructed from the germline J gene. This rearrangement joins TRBV19 to TRBJ2-4; D gene ambiguous. This CDR3 contains 13 residues. CDR1 is LNHDA, CDR2 SQIVND, per germline (reference sequence). Partial CDR3 DNA: TGTGCCAGTAGTTTTAGACAATCTTTTGGT. Protein product: CASSFRQSFG. The whole CDR3 is CASSFRQSFGQYF.

Note on this clone: Read data end 3 residues before the CDR3 end; the end is taken from the germline J gene. The chain combines TRBV30 with TRBJ2-3, with TRBD2 as a possible D gene (7 bases). The germline V gene encodes CDR1 GTSNPN and CDR2 SVGIG (reference sequence). The CDR3 is made up of 15 amino acids. V gave up 4 bases and J gave up 4 bases, with 18 bases separating them. The CDR3 protein is CAWMFRGGISDTQYF. The DNA read from the CDR3 is TGTGCCTGGATGTTCCGCGGGGGCATATCAGATACG.

On this clone: The read halts 3 residues ahead of the CDR3 end, with the missing end drawn from the germline J gene. This chain connects TRBV7-3 to TRBJ2-2; 7 bases align to TRBD2. V was pared by 4 bases and J by 7 bases, with 9 bases of the junction left unmatched. Per germline, CDR1 SGHTA and CDR2 FQGTGA. The CDR3 has 15 amino acids. The covered CDR3 bases are TGTGCCAGCAGCTCTACCGGGACTACCGACGGGGAG. Protein product: CASSSTGTTDGE. The whole CDR3 sequence reads CASSSTGTTDGELFF.

For this clone: Read data end 3 residues before the CDR3 end; the end is taken from the germline J gene. The chain combines TRBV5-1 with TRBJ2-3; D gene ambiguous. The CDR3 consists of 15 residues. V was shortened by 0 bases and J by 0 bases, with 8 bases between the two germline ends. CDR1 and CDR2 (germline): SGHRS, YFSETQ. The CDR3 DNA, read in part, is TGCGCCAGCAGCTTGGTGAGACTTAGCACAGATACG. It translates to CASSLVRLSTDT. The entire CDR3 reads CASSLVRLSTDTQYF. The full variable domain, completed using reference TRBV5-1 and TRBJ2-3, is KAGVTQTPRYLIKTRGQQVTLSCSPISGHRSVSWYQQTPGQGLQFLFEYFSETQRNKGNFPGRFSGRQFSNSRSEMNVSTLELGDSALYLCASSLVRLSTDTQYFGPGTRLTVL.

For this clone: The sequence runs out 3 residues before the end of the CDR3; the remainder is reconstructed from the germline J gene. V and J are TRBV27 and TRBJ2-3; weak D call: TRBD1 (6 bases). The V end was cut by 2 bases, the J end by 5 bases, with 8 bases between. The CDR3 consists of 13 residues. Germline V gives CDR1 MNHEY, CDR2 SMNVEV (reference sequence). CDR3 bases read: TGTGCCAGCAGTTTAGCAGGGGTAGATACG. Amino acid sequence: CASSLAGVDT. The whole CDR3 is CASSLAGVDTQYF.

A note on this clone: The read falls 3 residues short of the CDR3 end, and the missing part is taken from the germline J gene. This chain joins TRBV7-9 and TRBJ2-7; 8 bases align to TRBD2. This CDR3 has 15 residues. Germline CDR1 and CDR2: SEHNR and FQNEAQ (reference sequence). V shed 5 bases, J shed 5 bases, and the junction held 11 bases outside the gene matches. The CDR3 reads CASSQPGTSNNEQYF. CDR3 DNA, as far as it was read: TGTGCCAGCAGCCAACCCGGGACTAGTAACAACGAG. The full variable domain, with the rest looked up from reference TRBV7-9 and TRBJ2-7, is DTGVSQNPRHKITKRGQNVTFRCDPISEHNRLYWYRQTLGQGPEFLTYFQNEAQLEKSRLLSDRFSAERPKGSFSTLEIQRTEQGDSAMYLCASSQPGTSNNEQYFGPGTRLTVT.

To note about this clone: Coverage ceases 3 residues before the CDR3 finishes, and the germline J gene fills in the end. This sequence joins TRBV12-3 or TRBV12-4 and TRBJ1-5, with D tentatively TRBD1 (6 bases). The CDR3 is 14 residues long. Trimming stripped 3 bases from V and 1 base from J, with 7 bases between. The CDR3 loop reads CASSFQGSNQPQHF. The sequenced CDR3 bases are TGTGCCAGCAGTTTCCAGGGGAGCAATCAGCCC.

A word on this clone: The CDR3 end is not reached by the read, which stops 3 residues before it; the germline J gene fills it in. The chain carries TRBV7-6 and TRBJ2-7; D remains unclear. The V gene lost 8 bases and the J gene lost 0 bases, with 14 bases spanning the gap. The CDR3 covers 14 residues. Germline CDR1 and CDR2: SGHVS and FNYEAQ. The covered CDR3 bases are TGTGCCAGCGGTAGTCAGGCAAACTCCTACGAG. It encodes CASGSQANSYE. The CDR3 in full is CASGSQANSYEQYF.

Points on this clone: Read coverage stops 3 residues before the CDR3 terminus; the germline J gene supplies the remainder. The V call is TRBV7-6, the J call TRBJ2-2, with 9 bases lining up with TRBD1. Trimming removed 2 bases from V and 1 base from J; junction bases left unmatched: 5. Germline lookup yields CDR1 SGHVS and CDR2 FNYEAQ. The CDR3 spans 17 residues. The CDR3 sequence: CASSLRPGQGNTGELFF. The DNA read from the CDR3 is TGTGCCAGCAGCTTAAGACCGGGACAGGGGAACACCGGGGAG.

As regards this clone: The sequence runs out 3 residues before the end of the CDR3; the remainder is reconstructed from the germline J gene. This chain connects TRBV20-1 to TRBJ1-4, with 8 nucleotides matching TRBD1. The V gene end was trimmed by 6 bases and the J gene end by 8 bases; junction bases not matched to a gene: 8. From germline, CDR1 is DFQATT and CDR2 SNEGSKA (reference sequence). The CDR3 has 13 amino acids. CDR3 bases read: TGCAGTGCCTCCTCAGGGGGCAGAGAAAAA. The encoded protein is CSASSGGREK. The whole CDR3 reads CSASSGGREKLFF.

In the case of this clone: The CDR3 goes on 3 residues after the read ends, and that part is filled in from the germline J gene. The rearrangement joins TRBV7-9 to TRBJ2-3; 7 positions agree with TRBD2. The germline V gene has CDR1 SEHNR and CDR2 FQNEAQ (reference sequence). The junction had 7 bases not matched to a gene; V was cut back by 3 bases and J by 4 bases. CDR3 length: 15 residues. The covered CDR3 bases are TGTGCCAGCAGCTTTATGGAGGGAGGGGCAGATACG. As protein: CASSFMEGGADT. The whole CDR3 sequence is CASSFMEGGADTQYF.

As concerns this clone: Sequencing ends 3 residues short of the CDR3 end; the germline J gene provides the rest. The chain combines TRBV15 with TRBJ2-7; D uncertain. The CDR3 sequence is 13 residues long. The germline gives CDR1 LNHNV, CDR2 YYDKDF (reference sequence). V lost 0 bases and J 6 bases, leaving 9 bases between the germline ends. CDR3 bases read: TGTGCCACCAGCAGAGATAGAGTCGGCGAG. Translated: CATSRDRVGE. The CDR3 in its entirety is CATSRDRVGEQYF. Drawing the rest from reference TRBV15 and TRBJ2-7, the complete variable domain is DAMVIQNPRYQVTQFGKPVTLSCSQTLNHNVMYWYQQKSSQAPKLLFHYYDKDFNNEADTPDNFQSRRPNTSFCFLDIRSPGLGDTAMYLCATSRDRVGEQYFGPGTRLTVT.

Comment on this clone: The read gets to within 3 residues of the CDR3 end, and the germline J gene fills in the rest. This chain joins TRBV5-1 and TRBJ1-1; tentatively, D is TRBD1 (6 bases). Trimming shortened V by 5 bases and J by 0 bases, and 14 bases separated the two germline ends. CDR3 size: 15 residues. The germline V gene encodes CDR1 SGHRS and CDR2 YFSETQ. CDR3 DNA (partial): TGCGCCAGCAGGGACAGCGCCTCCTTGAACACTGAA. The encoded protein is CASRDSASLNTE. The complete CDR3 reads CASRDSASLNTEAFF. The full variable domain, completed using reference TRBV5-1 and TRBJ1-1, is KAGVTQTPRYLIKTRGQQVTLSCSPISGHRSVSWYQQTPGQGLQFLFEYFSETQRNKGNFPGRFSGRQFSNSRSEMNVSTLELGDSALYLCASRDSASLNTEAFFGQGTRLTVV.

As for this clone: The sequenced fragment ends 3 residues before the CDR3 boundary, so the rest is inferred from the germline J gene. The chain employs TRBV11-3 and TRBJ2-7; weak D call: TRBD2 (6 bases). Germline CDR1 and CDR2: SGHNT and YENEEA. The CDR3 runs 14 residues. V was clipped by 4 bases and J by 3 bases, with 13 bases between them. The DNA read from the CDR3 is TGTGCCAGCAGCTCCTGGGGGGTTAACTACGAG. It encodes CASSSWGVNYE. The CDR3, in full, reads CASSSWGVNYEQYF.

As concerns this clone: The CDR3 end lies 3 residues beyond the end of the read and is filled in from the germline J gene. The chain recombines TRBV4-1 with TRBJ1-3, with TRBD1 as a possible D gene (6 bases). The CDR3 is 16 residues long. V was clipped by 0 bases and J by 0 bases, with 9 bases between them. CDR1 MGHRA and CDR2 YSYEKL come from the germline V gene. The part of the CDR3 DNA that was read is TGCGCCAGCAGCCAAGATAGGGGGACCTCTGGAAACACC. Protein product: CASSQDRGTSGNT. The CDR3 as a whole reads CASSQDRGTSGNTIYF.

Comment on this clone: The observed sequence ends 3 residues before the CDR3 terminus, with the missing tail filled in from the germline J gene. The rearrangement links TRBV30 to TRBJ1-2; D not certain. Trimming took off 0 bases at V and 5 bases at J, with 16 bases between the two ends. This CDR3 region has 15 residues. Germline CDR1 and CDR2: GTSNPN and SVGIG (reference sequence). The CDR3 sequence is CAWSVEYQRGYGYTF. The CDR3 bases that were read are TGTGCCTGGAGTGTAGAATATCAAAGAGGTTATGGC.

The CDR3 protein is CASSLGQLPNTGELFF. The covered CDR3 bases are TGTGCCAGCAGCTTAGGACAGTTACCAAACACCGGGGAG. This chain connects TRBV7-3 to TRBJ2-2; D perhaps matches TRBD1 (6 bases). The CDR3 end is not reached by the read, which stops 3 residues before it; the germline J gene fills it in. From germline, CDR1 is SGHTA and CDR2 FQGTGA. Trimming removed 2 bases at V and 2 bases at J, with 12 bases between. This CDR3 is built from 16 residues.

In the case of this clone: The read halts 3 residues ahead of the CDR3 end, with the missing end drawn from the germline J gene. The chain has TRBV10-3 and TRBJ1-1; maybe TRBD1 (5 bases). The ends were cut back, 1 base at V and 0 bases at J, with 12 bases in the middle. Germline-derived CDR1 and CDR2 are ENHRY and SYGVKD. The CDR3 consists of 16 residues. The CDR3 bases that were read are TGTGCCATCAGTGAGTTCGCGAGGGGTGTGAACACTGAA. Protein: CAISEFARGVNTE. The CDR3 in its entirety is CAISEFARGVNTEAFF.

About this clone: The read comes to an end 3 residues before the CDR3 does, leaving the germline J gene to fill in the end. The chain recombines TRBV20-1 with TRBJ1-5, with D possibly TRBD1 on 5 matching bases. Germline CDR1 DFQATT, CDR2 SNEGSKA (reference sequence). V lost 0 bases and J 0 bases, leaving 12 bases between the germline ends. The CDR3 is made up of 16 amino acids. The DNA read from the CDR3 is TGCAGTGCTAGAGACTCAGGGTCCCTTAGCAATCAGCCC. It codes for CSARDSGSLSNQP. The CDR3 as a whole reads CSARDSGSLSNQPQHF.

Regarding this clone: The read stops 3 residues short of the end of the CDR3; the missing end is completed from the germline J gene. J is TRBJ1-4 and V is TRBV7-6; 7 bases are a match to TRBD1. Germline CDR1 is SGHVS and CDR2 is FNYEAQ. V gave up 5 bases and J gave up 5 bases; unmatched junction bases: 5. The CDR3 loop spans 14 amino acids. CDR3 region: CASSTGTANEKLFF. The CDR3 DNA, read in part, is TGTGCCAGCAGCACCGGGACAGCGAATGAAAAA.

About this clone: The read terminates 3 residues ahead of where the CDR3 ends, so the germline J gene completes it. V gene TRBV28 combines with J gene TRBJ2-1, with 7 bases matching TRBD2. J lost 4 bases, V lost 6 bases, and 9 bases had no gene match. Germline values: CDR1 MDHEN, CDR2 SYDVKM. The CDR3 loop spans 15 amino acids. The CDR3 bases that were read are TGTGCCAGCAGCTCAGCGGGGAGGCTATACAATGAG. It specifies CASSSAGRLYNE. The complete CDR3 reads CASSSAGRLYNEQFF.

As regards this clone: Coverage ceases 3 residues before the CDR3 finishes, and the germline J gene fills in the end. V usage is TRBV7-3 and J usage is TRBJ2-3; TRBD2 aligns across 7 bases. CDR3 length: 18 residues. With V trimmed by 5 bases and J by 2 bases, 16 bases remained unmatched. Germline V gene lookup returns CDR1 SGHTA and CDR2 FQGTGA. CDR3 loop: CASSPHGLAGTSTDTQYF. Incomplete CDR3 DNA: TGTGCCAGCAGCCCACATGGGTTAGCGGGCACTTCCACAGATACG.

Comment on this clone: Read data end 3 residues before the CDR3 end; the end is taken from the germline J gene. The chain recombines TRBV24-1 with TRBJ1-1; the D is unclear. V lost 1 base to trimming and J lost 4 bases, with 9 bases between them. The germline gives CDR1 KGHDR, CDR2 SFDVKD. This CDR3 spans 14 amino acids. CDR3 DNA, as far as it was read: TGTGCCACCAGTGATTTTCACGGGTTCACTGAA. It codes for CATSDFHGFTE. The entire CDR3 protein reads CATSDFHGFTEAFF.

As to this clone: Read data end 3 residues before the CDR3 end; the end is taken from the germline J gene. This rearrangement joins TRBV7-9 to TRBJ1-1; D is unclear. The germline V gene encodes CDR1 SEHNR and CDR2 FQNEAQ (reference sequence). The CDR3 contains 13 residues. Trimming pared 5 bases from V and 5 bases from J, leaving 12 bases between. The sequenced part of the CDR3 DNA is TGTGCCAGCAGCGCCATTCCAGGTACTGAA. As protein: CASSAIPGTE. The complete CDR3 reads CASSAIPGTEAFF. Based on the CDR3 plus reference TRBV7-9 and TRBJ1-1, the full variable domain is DTGVSQNPRHKITKRGQNVTFRCDPISEHNRLYWYRQTLGQGPEFLTYFQNEAQLEKSRLLSDRFSAERPKGSFSTLEIQRTEQGDSAMYLCASSAIPGTEAFFGQGTRLTVV.

Comment on this clone: Coverage ceases 3 residues before the CDR3 finishes, and the germline J gene fills in the end. This rearrangement joins TRBV19 to TRBJ1-6; no reliable D call. Between the trimmed V and J ends, which lost 0 bases and 10 bases, there was a span of 10 bases. CDR3 length equals 14 residues. In germline, CDR1 is LNHDA, CDR2 SQIVND (reference sequence). CDR3 amino acids: CASSIEGKISPLHF. The part of the CDR3 DNA that was read is TGTGCCAGTAGTATAGAGGGCAAGATCTCACCC.

With respect to this clone: The read stops 3 residues short of the end of the CDR3; the missing end is completed from the germline J gene. J is TRBJ1-1 and V is TRBV7-8, with 9 positions matching TRBD1. CDR3 length equals 15 residues. Trimming at V came to 5 bases and at J to 5 bases, leaving 9 bases not matched to a gene. Germline-derived CDR1 and CDR2 are SGHVS and FQNEAQ. The sequenced CDR3 bases are TGTGCCAGCAGCGCGCAGGGACAGGGTGGTACTGAA. This encodes CASSAQGQGGTE. The full CDR3 protein reads CASSAQGQGGTEAFF.

As for this clone: The read terminates 3 residues ahead of where the CDR3 ends, so the germline J gene completes it. The rearrangement links TRBV5-8 to TRBJ1-1, with a tentative D call TRBD1 (6 bases). The CDR3 is 14 amino acids. The V end was cut by 4 bases, the J end by 2 bases, with 12 bases between. Per the germline V gene, CDR1 is SGHTS and CDR2 is YDEGEE. The sequenced CDR3 bases are TGTGCCAGCAGCGTTGGGACACCTAACACTGAA. Translation gives CASSVGTPNTE. The entire CDR3 protein is CASSVGTPNTEAFF.

About this clone itself: The read is 3 residues too short to cover the CDR3 end, so that end is filled in from the germline J gene. The chain combines TRBV10-1 with TRBJ2-3; no clear D gene. Per the germline V gene, CDR1 is WNHNN and CDR2 is SYGVQD (reference sequence). V lost 0 bases, J lost 3 bases, and 13 bases lay in between. The CDR3 length is 16 residues. The part of the CDR3 DNA that was read is TGCGCCAGCAGTGAGTCCTCGGCCCTACTAACAGATACG. Translation gives CASSESSALLTDT. The CDR3 as a whole reads CASSESSALLTDTQYF.

Comment on this clone: The read terminates 3 residues ahead of where the CDR3 ends, so the germline J gene completes it. The J gene is TRBJ1-5, the V gene TRBV2; no clear D gene. Germline-derived CDR1 and CDR2 are SNHLY and FYNNEI. Trimming removed 3 bases at V and 2 bases at J, with 11 bases between. The CDR3 is 15 amino acids. CDR3 sequence reads: CASSDLQQGNQPQHF. The sequenced CDR3 bases are TGTGCCAGCAGTGATTTGCAGCAGGGCAATCAGCCC.

For this clone: The CDR3 goes on 3 residues after the read ends, and that part is filled in from the germline J gene. This chain uses TRBV30 with TRBJ2-2; 7 nucleotides line up with TRBD1. V trimming: 2 bases; J trimming: 0 bases; junction bases outside the gene matches: 6. There are 16 residues in the CDR3. Germline CDR1 is GTSNPN and CDR2 is SVGIG (reference sequence). The CDR3 loop is CAWSTPGQTNTGELFF. The covered CDR3 bases are TGTGCCTGGAGTACCCCGGGACAGACGAACACCGGGGAG.